The 10 T cell receptor beta chains below were found in one sample sequenced in a study of CD8+ T cells in alopecia areata listed by TCRdb under 2018. Libraries were constructed by the immunoSEQ multiplex PCR assay. RNA was extracted from all samples and reverse transcribed into cDNA as template for TCR sequencing. In its TCRdb copy, this immuneACCESS table keeps in-frame sequences only and misses some clones. Where compared with another copy, unresolved V genes explain less than half of these, and the others have no known cause. The sample table lists about 220,000 clones, more than 45% of them with a count of one. Of the sample, around 1.4% falls within the top ten clones. The time point label on this specimen signifies: around 28 days on oral tofacitinib. Explained via the paper, the treatment or condition label denotes: oral pan-JAK inhibitor, 5-10 mg twice daily. The starting material was CD4+ T cells sorted from blood, obtained at week 4, from a patient treated with tofacitinib. The receptor set was obtained from a human donor with alopecia areata.

The V gene is TRBV7-2, the J gene TRBJ1-4, with D possibly matching TRBD1 (6 bases). V was clipped by 6 bases and J by 5 bases, with 16 bases between them. The CDR3 is made up of 15 amino acids. Looked up from germline, CDR1 is SGHTA and CDR2 is FQGNSA. The CDR3 is CASSLGQIGNEKLFF. In nucleotides, the CDR3 is TGTGCCAGCAGTCTAGGACAGATCGGAAATGAAAAACTGTTTTTT.

J is TRBJ1-1 and V is TRBV30; D remains unclear. Germline V gene sequence: CDR1 GTSNPN, CDR2 SVGIG (reference sequence). V lost 1 base to trimming and J lost 6 bases, with 9 bases between them. The CDR3 length is 12 residues. This chain's CDR3 is CAWSGYSPEAFF. The CDR3 nucleotides are TGTGCCTGGAGTGGGTACAGTCCTGAAGCTTTCTTT. Full variable domain (remainder filled in from reference TRBV30 and TRBJ1-1): SQTIHQWPATLVQPVGSPLSLECTVEGTSNPNLYWYRQAAGRGLQLLFYSVGIGQISSEVPQNLSASRPQDRQFILSSKKLLLSDSGFYLCAWSGYSPEAFFGQGTRLTVV.

This clone appeared a few times. The gene calls are TRBV11-2 and TRBJ2-3; possible D gene TRBD2, 5 bases. This CDR3 region has 16 residues. Germline V lookup: CDR1 SGHAT, CDR2 FQNNGV. The V end was cut by 5 bases, the J end by 0 bases, with 15 bases between. CDR3 sequence: CASSQGFERSTDTQYF. The CDR3 DNA follows: TGTGCCAGCAGCCAAGGTTTCGAGCGGAGCACAGATACGCAGTATTTT.

CDR3 nucleotide sequence: TGTGCCAGCTCACCAGCCGTGGACCAGTATTTT. Translated: CASSPAVDQYF. The genes are TRBV18 and TRBJ2-3; no firm D call. V lost 2 bases and J 12 bases, leaving 9 bases between the germline ends. CDR1 is KGHSH and CDR2 is LQKENI in the germline V gene. The CDR3 runs 11 residues.

This clone occurred once. The chain links TRBV11-1 to TRBJ1-1, with 10 nucleotides matching TRBD1. Germline assignment: CDR1 SGHAT and CDR2 FQDESV (reference sequence). Losses at the gene ends were 3 bases for V and 4 bases for J; bases not matched to a gene: 2. The CDR3 consists of 14 residues. As DNA, the CDR3 is TGTGCCAGCAGCTTCGGACAGGGGGGCACTGAAGCTTTCTTT. This translates into CASSFGQGGTEAFF.

This clone was seen only a few times. The V gene is TRBV29-1, the J gene TRBJ1-2; tentative D call: TRBD1 (5 bases). The CDR3 runs to 12 residues. V was trimmed by 7 bases and J by 0 bases, leaving 9 bases between them. Germline loops: CDR1 SQVTM, CDR2 ANQGSEA. Written as DNA, the CDR3 is TGCAGCGCCGGGACGTCTAACTATGGCTACACCTTC. The encoded protein is CSAGTSNYGYTF.

This chain connects TRBV27 to TRBJ2-7; 8 bases line up with TRBD1. Per the germline V gene, CDR1 is MNHEY and CDR2 is SMNVEV (reference sequence). The CDR3 is 15 residues long. J gave up 5 bases and V 5 bases, and 11 bases lay outside the gene matches. The chain's CDR3 is CASSAGQALTNEQYF. CDR3 bases: TGTGCCAGCAGTGCGGGACAGGCACTTACTAACGAGCAGTACTTC.

The CDR3 loop is CAISESGNQPQHF. The DNA for the CDR3 is TGTGCCATCAGTGAGTCTGGCAATCAGCCCCAGCATTTT. This chain uses TRBV10-3 with TRBJ1-5; D gene unclear. Trimming removed 0 bases at V and 2 bases at J, with 2 bases between. CDR1 is ENHRY and CDR2 is SYGVKD in the germline V gene. The CDR3 totals 13 residues.

The chain links TRBV5-1 to TRBJ2-5; TRBD1 aligns across 8 bases. V trimming: 3 bases; J trimming: 1 base; junction bases outside the gene matches: 5. The CDR3 length is 15 residues. Germline-derived CDR1 and CDR2 are SGHRS and YFSETQ. The CDR3 coding sequence is TGCGCCAGCAGCTCGCAGGGGGCTGTCCAAGAGACCCAGTACTTC. Translation gives CASSSQGAVQETQYF.

This chain joins TRBV6-5 and TRBJ2-7; no firm D call. V lost 7 bases, J lost 2 bases, and 6 bases lay in between. Looked up from germline, CDR1 is MNHEY and CDR2 is SVGAGI. The CDR3 runs to 11 residues. CDR3 sequence (DNA): TGTGCCAGCACTGGGGCCTACGAGCAGTACTTC. Protein sequence: CASTGAYEQYF.